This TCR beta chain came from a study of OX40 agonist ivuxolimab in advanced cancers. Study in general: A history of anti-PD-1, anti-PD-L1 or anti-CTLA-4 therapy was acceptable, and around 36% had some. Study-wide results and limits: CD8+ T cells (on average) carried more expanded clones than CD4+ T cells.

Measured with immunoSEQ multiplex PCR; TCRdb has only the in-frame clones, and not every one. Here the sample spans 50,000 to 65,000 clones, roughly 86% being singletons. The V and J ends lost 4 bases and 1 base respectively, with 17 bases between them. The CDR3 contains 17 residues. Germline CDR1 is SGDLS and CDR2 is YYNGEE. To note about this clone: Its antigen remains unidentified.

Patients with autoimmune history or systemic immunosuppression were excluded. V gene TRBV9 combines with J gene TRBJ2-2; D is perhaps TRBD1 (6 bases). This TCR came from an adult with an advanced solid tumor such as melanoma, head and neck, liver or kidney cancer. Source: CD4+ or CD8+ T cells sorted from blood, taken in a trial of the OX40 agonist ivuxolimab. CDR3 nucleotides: TGTGCCAGCAGCCCCGGCAGGGGTGGGCAGAACACCGGGGAGCTGTTTTTT. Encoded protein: CASSPGRGGQNTGELFF.